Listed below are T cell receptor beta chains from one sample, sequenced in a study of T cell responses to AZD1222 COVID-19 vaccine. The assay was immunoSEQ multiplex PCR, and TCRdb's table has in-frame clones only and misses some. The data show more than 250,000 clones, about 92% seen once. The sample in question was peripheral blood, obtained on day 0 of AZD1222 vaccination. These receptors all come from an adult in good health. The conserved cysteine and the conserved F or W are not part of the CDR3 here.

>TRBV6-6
ASSSGATGNTIY
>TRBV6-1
ASSEMGGPSYEQY
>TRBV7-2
ASSLTRSEQF
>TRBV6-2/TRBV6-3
ASSYDHPGTGELF
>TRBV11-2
ASSFRGLNSPLH
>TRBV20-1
SARQGSEQY
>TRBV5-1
ASSSGQGDSPLH
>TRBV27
ASGWSSYNEQF
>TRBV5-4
ASSLGDSHQETQY
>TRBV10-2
ASSESTGGNYGYT
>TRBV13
ASSLIGQGSSGANVLT
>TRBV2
ASSAAGVRGGELF
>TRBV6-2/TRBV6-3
ASSYSMGVGGVRQETQY
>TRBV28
ATERGPGNTIY
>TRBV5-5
ASSWGGGRSSYNEQF
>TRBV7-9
ASSLRTGRQETQY
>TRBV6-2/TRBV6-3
ASGFPRQGGPGELF
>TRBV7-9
ASTLSGDTQY
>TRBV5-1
ASSSGQEGSPLH
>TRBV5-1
ASSPFAGSSYNEQF
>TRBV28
ASSLGEFDGYT
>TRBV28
ASRGGNQPQH
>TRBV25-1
ASSEFRNSPLH
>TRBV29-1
SVVRDPLGTEAF
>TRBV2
ASLSSYEQY
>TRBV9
ASSVASGGVNEQF
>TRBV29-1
SGLDREGNNEQF
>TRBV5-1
ASSLDSPNTEAF
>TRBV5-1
ASSSLPDNEQF
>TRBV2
ASSWGAETQY
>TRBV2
ASSTGPSYEQY
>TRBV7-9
ASSLAQGTSYEQY
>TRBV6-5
ASRPGQTYEQY